This passage covers 24 T cell receptor beta chains from one sample sequenced in a study of blood T cell repertoires in COVID-19. Clones were sequenced by immunoSEQ multiplex PCR, and TCRdb holds only the in-frame ones, with some missing. The sample shows under 150,000 clones, roughly 90% of them seen only once. Source material: peripheral blood. The receptors originated from a man in his 70s with active COVID-19.

V gene TRBV5-4 combines with J gene TRBJ2-7; perhaps TRBD2 as D (6 bases). The CDR3 has 15 residues. V lost 3 bases and J lost 3, with 16 bases in between. Germline assignment: CDR1 SGHNT and CDR2 YYREEE (reference sequence). CDR3 amino acids: CASSWRPTGLYEQYF. The CDR3 coding sequence is TGTGCCAGCAGCTGGCGTCCGACGGGACTCTACGAGCAGTACTTC.

The rearrangement uses TRBV7-8 and TRBJ1-4; 9 bases are shared with TRBD1. Germline loops: CDR1 SGHVS, CDR2 FQNEAQ. Trimming took 3 bases from V and 6 from J; bases not matched to a gene: 2. This CDR3 comprises 14 residues. CDR3 amino acids: CASSFGQGYEKLFF. In nucleotides, the CDR3 is TGTGCCAGCAGCTTCGGACAGGGGTATGAAAAACTGTTTTTT.

This sequence joins TRBV28 and TRBJ2-2, with D possibly TRBD2 on 6 matching bases. Germline assignment: CDR1 MDHEN and CDR2 SYDVKM. This CDR3 has 17 residues. V lost 1 base and J lost 0, with 12 bases in between. As DNA, the CDR3 is TGTGCCAGCAGTTTATTTTTTTGGGACTCGAACACCGGGGAGCTGTTTTTT. This translates into CASSLFFWDSNTGELFF.

This chain connects TRBV24-1 to TRBJ2-1; the match to TRBD2 covers 10 bases. Germline V lookup: CDR1 KGHDR, CDR2 SFDVKD. This CDR3 has 16 residues. Trimming removed 4 bases from V and 4 bases from J; junction bases left unmatched: 6. The CDR3 sequence is CATSEDSGRIYNEQFF. The CDR3 nucleotides read TGTGCCACCAGTGAGGATAGCGGGAGGATTTACAATGAGCAGTTCTTC.

The chain uses TRBV7-6 and TRBJ1-2; tentatively, D is TRBD1 (5 bases). Germline V gene data show CDR1 as SGHVS and CDR2 as FNYEAQ. The CDR3 is made up of 13 amino acids. V dropped 2 bases and J dropped 6 bases, with 10 bases sitting between them. The CDR3 DNA is TGTGCCAGCAGCTTACAGGGTAGCAATGGCTACACCTTC. This encodes CASSLQGSNGYTF.

This rearrangement joins TRBV19 to TRBJ1-5; D is undetermined. The length of the CDR3 is 18 residues. From germline, CDR1 is LNHDA and CDR2 SQIVND (reference sequence). The V and J ends lost 3 bases and 4 bases respectively, with 22 bases between them. The DNA for the CDR3 is TGTGCCAGTAGTATTTCCTCCCCGACCCCGGGTAATAATCAGCCCCAGCATTTT. Translating it yields CASSISSPTPGNNQPQHF.

In this sample, this clone turned up once. The gene calls are TRBV6-5 and TRBJ1-4; D is uncertain. V shed 8 bases and J shed 3 bases, with 16 bases lying between them. The CDR3 consists of 15 residues. Germline CDR1 and CDR2: MNHEY and SVGAGI. The CDR3: CASSPSTRANEKLFF. In DNA form, the CDR3 reads TGTGCCAGCTCCCCGAGTACGAGGGCTAATGAAAAACTGTTTTTT.

This clone was seen just once. This sequence joins TRBV28 and TRBJ1-1; 8 bases map to TRBD1. The CDR3 runs 16 residues. After removal of 0 bases from V and 8 bases from J, the junction contained 11 bases not matched to a gene. CDR1 and CDR2 (germline): MDHEN, SYDVKM. The CDR3 spells CASSLWARAGGSEAFF. As DNA, the CDR3 is TGTGCCAGCAGTTTATGGGCCAGGGCAGGGGGCTCCGAAGCTTTCTTT.

The V gene is TRBV7-2, the J gene TRBJ2-7; 8 nucleotides agree with TRBD1. Germline-derived CDR1 and CDR2 are SGHTA and FQGNSA. The length of the CDR3 is 15 residues. The V gene end was trimmed by 3 bases and the J gene end by 0 bases; junction bases not matched to a gene: 4. CDR3 residues: CASSFHRGSSYEQYF. As DNA, the CDR3 is TGTGCCAGCAGCTTTCACAGGGGGTCCTCCTACGAGCAGTACTTC.

The gene calls are TRBV20-1 and TRBJ2-5; possible D gene TRBD1, 5 bases. Per the germline V gene, CDR1 is DFQATT and CDR2 is SNEGSKA (reference sequence). V lost 3 bases and J 5 bases, leaving 10 bases between the germline ends. CDR3 length: 12 amino acids. The CDR3 here is CSASRGSETQYF. In nucleotides, the CDR3 is TGCAGTGCTAGTAGGGGATCGGAGACCCAGTACTTC.

The chain links TRBV29-1 to TRBJ2-1; D may be TRBD1 (6 bases). The germline gives CDR1 SQVTM, CDR2 ANQGSEA. This CDR3 is 16 amino acids long. V was cut by 6 bases and J by 5 bases, with 23 bases left in between. Here the CDR3 DNA reads TGCAGCGTCCTCCCATTACAGATCAAGGGGGACAATGAGCAGTTCTTC. This translates into CSVLPLQIKGDNEQFF.

On this clone: This CDR3 is also generated by other DNA sequences in the sample. The gene calls are TRBV18 and TRBJ1-1; D possibly corresponds to TRBD1 (6 bases). CDR3 size: 13 residues. V was clipped by 3 bases and J by 1 base, with 6 bases between them. CDR1 KGHSH and CDR2 LQKENI come from the germline V gene. The CDR3 here is CASSPGQNTEAFF. The CDR3 nucleotides read TGTGCCAGCTCACCGGGACAGAACACTGAAGCTTTCTTT.

This chain joins TRBV2 and TRBJ2-7; 9 bases map to TRBD1. This CDR3 region has 13 residues. V lost 4 bases and J lost 3; bases outside the gene matches: 1. Germline CDR1 and CDR2: SNHLY and FYNNEI. CDR3 DNA: TGTGCCAGCAGTGGGACAGGGGTCTACGAGCAGTACTTC. Its protein is CASSGTGVYEQYF.

This chain uses TRBV19 with TRBJ2-1, with a weak D call TRBD2 (6 bases). Germline lookup yields CDR1 LNHDA and CDR2 SQIVND (reference sequence). V was cut by 7 bases and J by 8 bases, with 27 bases left in between. This CDR3 comprises 17 residues. The CDR3 region has the DNA TGTGCCAGTACTCCAGCGGTAGCGGAGTGGAGAAGCGATGAGCAGTTCTTC. As protein: CASTPAVAEWRSDEQFF. Based on the CDR3 plus reference TRBV19 and TRBJ2-1, the full variable domain is DGGITQSPKYLFRKEGQNVTLSCEQNLNHDAMYWYRQDPGQGLRLIYYSQIVNDFQKGDIAEGYSVSREKKESFPLTVTSAQKNPTAFYLCASTPAVAEWRSDEQFFGPGTRLTVL.

The gene calls are TRBV5-4 and TRBJ2-5; weak D call: TRBD1 (7 bases). CDR3 length equals 14 residues. Per germline, CDR1 SGHNT and CDR2 YYREEE (reference sequence). V was clipped by 4 bases and J by 5 bases, with 15 bases between them. Here the CDR3 reads CASSRRPGGETQYF. In nucleotides, the CDR3 is TGTGCCAGCAGCCGCCGCCCAGGGGGGGAGACCCAGTACTTC.

The chain recombines TRBV5-1 with TRBJ1-5, with D possibly matching TRBD1 (5 bases). The V gene lost 0 bases and the J gene lost 3 bases, with 7 bases spanning the gap. CDR3 length equals 14 residues. The germline V gene encodes CDR1 SGHRS and CDR2 YFSETQ. This CDR3 is CASSLDGANQPQHF. The CDR3 DNA is TGCGCCAGCAGCTTGGATGGGGCCAATCAGCCCCAGCATTTT.

The chain employs TRBV7-2 and TRBJ2-7; tentative D call: TRBD1 (6 bases). Germline lookup yields CDR1 SGHTA and CDR2 FQGNSA. Trimming took off 1 base at V and 0 bases at J, with 13 bases between the two ends. The CDR3 is 16 residues long. The CDR3 sequence: CASSLGMGDTSYEQYF. The DNA of the CDR3 is TGTGCCAGCAGCTTAGGGATGGGGGACACCTCCTACGAGCAGTACTTC.

The chain couples TRBV9 to TRBJ2-7; tentatively, D is TRBD2 (5 bases). CDR3 length: 14 amino acids. Germline assignment: CDR1 SGDLS and CDR2 YYNGEE. Trimming stripped 2 bases from V and 4 bases from J, with 13 bases between. CDR3: CASSVGLQGYEQYF. The CDR3 DNA sequence: TGTGCCAGCAGCGTCGGACTCCAAGGGTACGAGCAGTACTTC. The full variable domain, in which reference TRBV9 and TRBJ2-7 provide the parts outside the CDR3, is DSGVTQTPKHLITATGQRVTLRCSPRSGDLSVYWYQQSLDQGLQFLIQYYNGEERAKGNILERFSAQQFPDLHSELNLSSLELGDSALYFCASSVGLQGYEQYFGPGTRLTVT.

Only a few counts were recorded for this clone. The V call is TRBV7-6, the J call TRBJ1-1, with D possibly matching TRBD1 (6 bases). Germline CDR1 and CDR2: SGHVS and FNYEAQ. The CDR3 totals 16 residues. V lost 1 base, J lost 0 bases, and 12 bases lay in between. The CDR3 loop is CASSLGGHRMNTEAFF. CDR3 nucleotide sequence: TGTGCCAGCAGCTTAGGGGGACACCGCATGAACACTGAAGCTTTCTTT.

The gene calls are TRBV18 and TRBJ2-7; D is ambiguous. This CDR3 is built from 13 residues. With 0 bases removed from V and 6 bases from J, the gap between germline ends came to 9 bases. In germline, CDR1 is KGHSH, CDR2 LQKENI. The CDR3 DNA sequence: TGTGCCAGCTCACCACCCGACTTGGGCGAGCAGTACTTC. Amino acids: CASSPPDLGEQYF.

V usage is TRBV18 and J usage is TRBJ2-1, with TRBD2 matching 8 bases. The CDR3 runs 14 residues. The germline V gene has CDR1 KGHSH and CDR2 LQKENI. V lost 3 bases to trimming and J lost 5 bases; unmatched junction nucleotides: 3. CDR3 nucleotides: TGTGCCAGCTCACCGGGACTAGTCGACAATGAGCAGTTCTTC. This encodes CASSPGLVDNEQFF.

The gene calls are TRBV5-1 and TRBJ2-3, with D possibly being TRBD2 (6 bases). The germline V gene encodes CDR1 SGHRS and CDR2 YFSETQ. V lost 4 bases, J lost 4 bases, and 10 bases lay in between. The CDR3 has 13 residues. CDR3 in amino acids: CASSRGTADTQYF. The CDR3 DNA is TGCGCCAGCAGCCGCGGGACCGCAGATACGCAGTATTTT.

The chain joins TRBV2 to TRBJ1-5; TRBD1 agrees at 8 bases. This CDR3 contains 14 residues. The V gene end was trimmed by 4 bases and the J gene end by 7 bases; junction bases not matched to a gene: 6. In germline, CDR1 is SNHLY, CDR2 FYNNEI. This CDR3 reads CASSAGQGVQPQHF. The CDR3 DNA reads as TGTGCCAGCAGTGCTGGACAGGGCGTGCAGCCCCAGCATTTT.

The rearrangement links TRBV3-1 (or the pseudogene TRBV3-2) to TRBJ2-6, with D perhaps TRBD2 (7 bases). Germline V lookup: CDR1 LGHDT, CDR2 YNNKEL (reference sequence). V gave up 4 bases and J gave up 2 bases, with 18 bases separating them. The CDR3 contains 18 residues. The chain's CDR3 is CASSPDLGGGAGANVLTF. CDR3 in DNA: TGTGCCAGCAGCCCCGACCTGGGGGGGGGCGCTGGGGCCAACGTCCTGACTTTC.